The sequence of this T cell receptor (beta chain) was determined in a study of T-cell memory formation after mild COVID-19. This clonotype has just a few counts. V shed 0 bases and J 7 bases; nucleotides not matched to a gene: 8. Germline CDR1 reads DFQATT; CDR2 reads SNEGSKA (reference sequence). This CDR3 has 15 residues. One entry per CDR3 protein results from TCRdb running MiXCR on the 5' RACE reads. The sample holds 400,000 or so distinct CDR3 sequences; roughly 20% are singletons and the top ten take around 9.2%. The chain carries TRBV20-1 and TRBJ2-1, with TRBD2 matching over 8 bases. What was sequenced was PBMCs or a T cell subset sorted from them (not recorded which). The sequence was collected from an adult woman who had mild COVID-19 (a few samples of this study predate the infection). Cell type and time point are not known. Here the CDR3 reads CSARDLQRGLNEQFF. In DNA, the CDR3 is TGCAGTGCTAGAGATTTACAGCGGGGGTTGAATGAGCAGTTCTTC.